Sequencing of this T cell receptor beta chain was carried out in a study of T cells in Graves' hyperthyroidism and ophthalmopathy. Study-wide findings and caveats: Prediction of ophthalmopathy progression came a median approximately 6 months pre-onset.

This clonotype was seen only a few times. Its target is not known. Authors of the study amplified TCR beta CDR3 regions from RNA transcripts. A set of HTBI primers served as the primers for a first-round RT-PCR of the TCR CDR3. TCRdb reprocessed the multiplex PCR reads with MiXCR, giving one entry per CDR3 protein. Among more than 650,000 distinct CDR3 sequences listed, 14% were seen once. V lost 3 bases, J lost 0 bases, and 15 bases lay in between. Germline CDR1 and CDR2: GTSNPN and SVGIG (reference sequence). The length of the CDR3 is 17 residues. Clinical symptoms, serum thyroxine and TRAb, thyroid ultrasound and orbital computed tomography were used for the diagnoses.

The sequenced sample consisted of blood. The chain links TRBV30 to TRBJ2-6; possibly TRBD2 for D (6 bases). The origin of this receptor is a woman under 30 with Graves' hyperthyroidism. DNA for the CDR3: TGTGCCTGGAGCCCTACCCGGGGGAACTCTGGGGCCAACGTCCTGACTTTC. It specifies CAWSPTRGNSGANVLTF.